This T cell receptor (beta chain) was recorded in a study of pediatric ulcerative colitis. Clones were sequenced by immunoSEQ multiplex PCR, and TCRdb holds only the in-frame ones, with some missing. The sample includes 35,000 to 45,000 clones, over 65% of them seen just once. Germline CDR1 and CDR2: MNHEY and SVGAGI. This CDR3 is built from 13 residues. About this clone: A read error may account for a junction end that differs from germline.

This receptor was identified in a girl aged 5 to 17 with moderate ulcerative colitis. This sequence joins TRBV6-5 and TRBJ2-7, with 8 bases lining up with TRBD2. The sample was blood. CDR3 in amino acids: CASRPEASGGVDF. CDR3 nucleotides: TGTGCCAGCAGACCCGAGGCCTCGGGGGGGGTGGACTTC.